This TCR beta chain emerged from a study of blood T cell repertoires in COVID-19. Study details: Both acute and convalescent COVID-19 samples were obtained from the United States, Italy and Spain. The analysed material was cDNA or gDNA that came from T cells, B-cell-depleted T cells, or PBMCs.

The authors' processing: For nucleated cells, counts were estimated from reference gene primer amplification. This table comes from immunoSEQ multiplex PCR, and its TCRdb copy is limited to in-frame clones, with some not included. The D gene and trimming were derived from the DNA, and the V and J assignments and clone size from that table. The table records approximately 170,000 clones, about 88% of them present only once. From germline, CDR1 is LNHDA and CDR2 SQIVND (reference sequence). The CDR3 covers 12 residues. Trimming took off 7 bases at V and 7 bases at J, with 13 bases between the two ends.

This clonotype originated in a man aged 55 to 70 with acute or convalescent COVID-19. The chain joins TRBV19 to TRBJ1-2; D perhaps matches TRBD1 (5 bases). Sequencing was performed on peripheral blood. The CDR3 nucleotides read TGTGCCAGTAACGATGGGGCAGCTGGCTACACCTTC. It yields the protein CASNDGAAGYTF.